This T cell receptor (beta chain) was observed in a study of T cells of healthy individuals. Each CDR3 protein is one row after TCRdb ran MiXCR on the 5' RACE reads. The repertoire holds approximately 100,000 distinct CDR3 sequences, 17% seen once, with about 6.2% in the top ten. Germline V gene data show CDR1 as MNHNS and CDR2 as SASEGT. The CDR3 runs to 12 residues. The V end lost 7 bases, the J end lost 2 bases, and 9 bases lay between the germline ends. The origin of this receptor is a human donor in good health. The chain recombines TRBV6-1 with TRBJ2-7; D gene uncertain. The DNA for the CDR3 is TGTGCCAGCACACGAACCGCCTACGAGCAGTACTTC. It codes for CASTRTAYEQYF.